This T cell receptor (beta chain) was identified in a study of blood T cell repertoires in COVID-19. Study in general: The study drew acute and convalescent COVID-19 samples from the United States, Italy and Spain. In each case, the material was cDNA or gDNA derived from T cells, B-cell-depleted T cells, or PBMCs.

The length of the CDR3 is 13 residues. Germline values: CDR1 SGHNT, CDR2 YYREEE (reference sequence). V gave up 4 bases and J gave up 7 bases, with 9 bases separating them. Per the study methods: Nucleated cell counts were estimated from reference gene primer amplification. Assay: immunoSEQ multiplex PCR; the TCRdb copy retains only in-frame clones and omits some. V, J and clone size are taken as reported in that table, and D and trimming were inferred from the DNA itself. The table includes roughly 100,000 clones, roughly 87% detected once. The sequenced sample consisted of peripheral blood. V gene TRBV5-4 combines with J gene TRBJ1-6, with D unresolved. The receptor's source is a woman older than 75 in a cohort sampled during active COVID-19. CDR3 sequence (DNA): TGTGCCAGCAGCGCCATAGAGAATTCACCCCTCCACTTT. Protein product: CASSAIENSPLHF.